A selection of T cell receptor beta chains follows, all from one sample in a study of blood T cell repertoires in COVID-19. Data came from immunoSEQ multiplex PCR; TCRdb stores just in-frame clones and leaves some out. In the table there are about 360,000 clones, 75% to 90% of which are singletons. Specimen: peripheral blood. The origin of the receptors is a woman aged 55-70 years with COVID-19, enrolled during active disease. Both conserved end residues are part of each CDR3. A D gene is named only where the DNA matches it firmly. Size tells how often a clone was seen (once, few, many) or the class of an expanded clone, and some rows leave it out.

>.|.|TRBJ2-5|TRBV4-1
TGCGCCAGCAGCCAAGATTCGGGGATAGAGACCCAGTACTTC
CASSQDSGIETQYF
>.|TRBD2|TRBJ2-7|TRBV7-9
TGTGCCAGCAGCCTGTCGCGGGGGGCCTCCACCTACGAGCAGTACTTC
CASSLSRGASTYEQYF
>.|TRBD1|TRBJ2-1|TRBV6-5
TGTGCCATCGGAAGGGCAGGGGGTGTCAATGAGCAGTTCTTC
CAIGRAGGVNEQFF
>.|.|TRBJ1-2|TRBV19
TGTGCCAGTGCCCCCCGGGGTCAGTTCTATGGCTACACCTTC
CASAPRGQFYGYTF
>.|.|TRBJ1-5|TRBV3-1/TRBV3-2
TGTGCCAGCAGCCCCTCGACAGGTCGGAGCAATCAGCCCCAGCATTTT
CASSPSTGRSNQPQHF
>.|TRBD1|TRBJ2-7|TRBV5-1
TGCGCCAGCAGCTTGGGGACAGGGCCCTCCTACGAGCAGTACTTC
CASSLGTGPSYEQYF
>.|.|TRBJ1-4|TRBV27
TGTGCCAGCAGCCCCGGAGGGCCGGATGAAAAACTGTTTTTT
CASSPGGPDEKLFF
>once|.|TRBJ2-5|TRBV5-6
TGTGCCAGCAGCTTGCCGGGACACCACCAAGAGACCCAGTACTTC
CASSLPGHHQETQYF
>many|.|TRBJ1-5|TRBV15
TGTGCCACCAGCAGGATAGGACAGATAAATCAGCCCCAGCATTTT
CATSRIGQINQPQHF
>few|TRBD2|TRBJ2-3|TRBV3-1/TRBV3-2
TGTGCCAGCAGCCAAGATCAGCTTTTACCAGCGGGGGGGCCCAAAGATACGCAGTATTTT
CASSQDQLLPAGGPKDTQYF